The sample holds many counts of the clone carrying this T cell receptor beta chain. Antigen specificity is unknown. The sample has other DNA sequences that encode this CDR3 too. This specimen belongs to a study of beta chain features in type 1 diabetes. Naive, central memory, regulatory and stem cell-like memory cells within the CD4+ compartment were sorted using CD45RO/CCR7/CD25/CD127/CD95/CD27. Study observations and caveats: Within the patient group, naive, central memory and Treg TCRB repertoires appeared more similar to each other than within healthy donors. TCRB CDR3 length was moderately but significantly reduced in all four CD4+ subsets of Type 1 diabetes patients.

The CDR3 consists of 11 residues. The V gene lost 3 bases and the J gene lost 4 bases, with 1 base spanning the gap. Germline CDR1 and CDR2: ENHRY and SYGVKD. Every isolated RNA sample was fully reverse transcribed, so sequencing captured expressed TCRB transcripts. The repertoire was sequenced with immunoSEQ multiplex PCR; TCRdb's copy has only in-frame clones and lacks some. The sample lists a few hundred thousand clones, roughly a tenth seen once, with over 1% in the top ten. The V and J genes are TRBV10-3 and TRBJ2-1; D remains ambiguous. Sequenced: central memory CD4+ T cells from blood. The TCR originated in a man aged 18 to 29 in good health. The CDR3 sequence: CAISDYNEQFF. CDR3 nucleotides: TGTGCCATCAGTGATTACAATGAGCAGTTCTTC.